These 27 T cell receptor beta chains originate from one sample sequenced in a study of shared clonotypes between healthy human individuals. Profiled with immunoSEQ multiplex PCR; TCRdb holds only in-frame clones, not every one. Among 1.4 million or so clones listed, 98% were seen once. The sequenced sample was naive CD4+ T cells sorted from blood. Noted subset: CD45RA+ positively selected. Receptors originate from a young man in good health.

This chain joins TRBV28 and TRBJ1-1; D might be TRBD1 (5 bases). The CDR3 totals 15 residues. Germline V gene lookup returns CDR1 MDHEN and CDR2 SYDVKM. Trimming took 6 bases from V and 3 from J, leaving 17 bases between them. CDR3 region: CASSLGSEGDTEAFF. CDR3 DNA sequence: TGTGCCAGCAGCCTGGGTTCGGAAGGGGACACTGAAGCTTTCTTT.

In the case of this clone: The same CDR3 also results from other DNA sequences found in this sample. The V gene is TRBV29-1, the J gene TRBJ1-5; tentatively, D is TRBD1 (6 bases). V lost 4 bases and J lost 1, with 8 bases in between. Germline CDR1 is SQVTM and CDR2 is ANQGSEA. This CDR3 spans 13 amino acids. The CDR3 spells CSVGQGSNQPQHF. The CDR3 DNA reads as TGCAGCGTTGGGCAGGGGAGCAATCAGCCCCAGCATTTT. Together with reference TRBV29-1 and TRBJ1-5, the CDR3 gives the full variable domain: SAVISQKPSRDICQRGTSLTIQCQVDSQVTMMFWYRQQPGQSLTLIATANQGSEATYESGFVIDKFPISRPNLTFSTLTVSNMSPEDSSIYLCSVGQGSNQPQHFGDGTRLSIL.

The count of this clone is one. The chain employs TRBV5-4 and TRBJ2-1; 8 bases map to TRBD1. V lost 4 bases, J lost 7 bases, and 16 bases stayed unmatched. CDR1 is SGHNT and CDR2 is YYREEE in the germline V gene (reference sequence). CDR3 length equals 17 residues. The CDR3: CASSPMGGQGRLNEQFF. The DNA of the CDR3 is TGTGCCAGCAGCCCGATGGGAGGACAGGGAAGATTGAATGAGCAGTTCTTC.

This clone was recorded once. The chain has TRBV6-5 and TRBJ2-7, with a tentative D call TRBD2 (6 bases). Between the trimmed V and J ends, which lost 6 bases and 0 bases, there was a span of 15 bases. Germline V gene sequence: CDR1 MNHEY, CDR2 SVGAGI. The CDR3 is 15 residues long. CDR3 amino acids: CASRGWVAASYEQYF. CDR3 bases: TGTGCCAGCAGGGGCTGGGTAGCGGCCTCCTACGAGCAGTACTTC.

The chain uses TRBV4-1 and TRBJ2-1, with D possibly TRBD2 on 5 matching bases. Between the trimmed V and J ends, which lost 3 bases and 7 bases, there was a span of 22 bases. The CDR3 has 17 amino acids. Germline V gene sequence: CDR1 MGHRA, CDR2 YSYEKL. The CDR3 DNA reads as TGCGCCAGCAGCCAGGTAGGACTGTCCGCCCTTTATAATGAGCAGTTCTTC. Encoded protein: CASSQVGLSALYNEQFF.

The chain links TRBV7-8 to TRBJ1-5, with no clear D. Per the germline V gene, CDR1 is SGHVS and CDR2 is FQNEAQ. Trimming removed 5 bases from V and 4 bases from J, with 9 bases in between. The CDR3 covers 13 residues. The CDR3 DNA reads TGTGCCAGCAGCCCAAATGGGAATCAGCCCCAGCATTTT. It codes for CASSPNGNQPQHF. Full variable domain (rest looked up from reference TRBV7-8 and TRBJ1-5): GAGVSQSPRYKVAKRGQDVALRCDPISGHVSLFWYQQALGQGPEFLTYFQNEAQLDKSGLPSDRFFAERPEGSVSTLKIQRTQQEDSAVYLCASSPNGNQPQHFGDGTRLSIL.

The chain employs TRBV28 and TRBJ1-5; 7 nucleotides match TRBD1. The CDR3 is 14 residues long. After removal of 6 bases from V and 6 bases from J, the junction contained 8 bases not matched to a gene. Germline-derived CDR1 and CDR2 are MDHEN and SYDVKM. CDR3 loop: CASRHDRDIQPQHF. CDR3 nucleotides: TGTGCCAGCAGACACGACAGGGATATTCAGCCCCAGCATTTT.

The chain employs TRBV28 and TRBJ2-3, with D possibly TRBD1 on 5 matching bases. CDR3 length: 16 residues. Per the germline V gene, CDR1 is MDHEN and CDR2 is SYDVKM. Trimming stripped 4 bases from V and 2 bases from J, with 16 bases between. CDR3 nucleotide sequence: TGTGCCAGCAGTTGGCCGCAAGGGGAATTCACAGATACGCAGTATTTT. Its translation is CASSWPQGEFTDTQYF.

Comment on this clone: This sample includes further DNA sequences coding for the same CDR3. This chain links TRBV27 with TRBJ1-1; D might be TRBD1 (5 bases). The CDR3 consists of 14 residues. Trimming took 5 bases from V and 0 from J, leaving 10 bases between them. Germline CDR1 is MNHEY and CDR2 is SMNVEV (reference sequence). The DNA for the CDR3 is TGTGCCAGCAGTCTCCAGGGCCTGAACACTGAAGCTTTCTTT. Amino acid sequence: CASSLQGLNTEAFF.

The chain joins TRBV30 to TRBJ1-1, with 7 bases lining up with TRBD1. The germline gives CDR1 GTSNPN, CDR2 SVGIG (reference sequence). V was pared by 3 bases and J by 5 bases, with 6 bases of the junction left unmatched. The CDR3 consists of 13 residues. CDR3 residues: CAWSTGVWTEAFF. For the CDR3, the DNA is TGTGCCTGGAGCACAGGGGTATGGACTGAAGCTTTCTTT.

This CDR3 is CASSPRLTDTQYF. Written as DNA, the CDR3 is TGTGCCAGTAGTCCCCGCCTCACAGATACGCAGTATTTT. The genes are TRBV19 and TRBJ2-3; D unclear. The CDR3 covers 13 residues. Germline V gene data show CDR1 as LNHDA and CDR2 as SQIVND (reference sequence). V lost 5 bases to trimming and J lost 2 bases, with 8 bases between them. Filled out from reference TRBV19 and TRBJ2-3, the complete variable domain reads DGGITQSPKYLFRKEGQNVTLSCEQNLNHDAMYWYRQDPGQGLRLIYYSQIVNDFQKGDIAEGYSVSREKKESFPLTVTSAQKNPTAFYLCASSPRLTDTQYFGPGTRLTVL.

The V and J genes are TRBV10-1 and TRBJ2-1; a possible D gene is TRBD2 (7 bases). Germline V gives CDR1 WNHNN, CDR2 SYGVQD (reference sequence). V dropped 3 bases and J dropped 2 bases, with 17 bases sitting between them. The CDR3 is 17 amino acids. This CDR3 is CASSDVRGGAAYNEQFF. CDR3 nucleotide sequence: TGCGCCAGCAGTGATGTCCGTGGGGGGGCGGCCTACAATGAGCAGTTCTTC.

This clone showed up just once. The CDR3 coding sequence is TGTGCCAGTAGTATACAGCGGAATACGCAGTATTTT. Translation: CASSIQRNTQYF. This chain connects TRBV19 to TRBJ2-3, with D perhaps matching TRBD2 (5 bases). From germline, CDR1 is LNHDA and CDR2 SQIVND (reference sequence). Trimming removed 2 bases at V and 7 bases at J, with 7 bases between. This CDR3 has 12 amino acids.

This rearrangement joins TRBV29-1 to TRBJ1-5, with TRBD1 matching over 12 bases. This CDR3 is built from 18 residues. Germline V gives CDR1 SQVTM, CDR2 ANQGSEA. The junction had 14 bases not matched to a gene; V was cut back by 6 bases and J by 2 bases. This chain's CDR3 is CSVLTTGTGGVGNQPQHF. For the CDR3, the DNA is TGCAGCGTCCTAACTACCGGGACAGGGGGCGTTGGCAATCAGCCCCAGCATTTT.

The chain has TRBV5-5 and TRBJ2-1; TRBD2 aligns across 7 bases. V lost 5 bases to trimming and J lost 0 bases; unmatched junction nucleotides: 5. This CDR3 comprises 15 residues. Germline CDR1 reads SGHKS; CDR2 reads YYEKEE (reference sequence). The CDR3 sequence: CASSSGSGSYNEQFF. In DNA, the CDR3 is TGTGCCAGCAGTAGCGGGTCAGGCTCCTACAATGAGCAGTTCTTC.

This clone appeared a single time. The chain recombines TRBV11-3 with TRBJ2-3; no reliable D call. The V end lost 3 bases, the J end lost 6 bases, and 10 bases lay between the germline ends. CDR1 and CDR2 from the germline V gene are SGHNT and YENEEA. The CDR3 consists of 13 residues. The CDR3 bases are TGTGCCAGCAGCTTCGAACCCCTGGATACGCAGTATTTT. Protein sequence: CASSFEPLDTQYF.

The V and J genes are TRBV11-2 and TRBJ2-3; D may be TRBD2 (5 bases). Trimming shortened V by 1 base and J by 6 bases, and 14 bases separated the two germline ends. Germline V gene data show CDR1 as SGHAT and CDR2 as FQNNGV. The CDR3 runs to 15 residues. CDR3 residues: CASSLGFRGHDTQYF. The CDR3 DNA is TGTGCCAGCAGCTTAGGTTTCCGGGGTCATGATACGCAGTATTTT.

V and J are TRBV4-1 and TRBJ1-3; possibly TRBD1 for D (5 bases). The V and J ends lost 2 bases and 7 bases respectively, with 15 bases between them. Germline V CDR1 and CDR2: MGHRA, YSYEKL. The CDR3 contains 15 residues. CDR3 loop: CASSQPAREINTIYF. CDR3 DNA: TGCGCCAGCAGCCAACCCGCCAGGGAGATTAACACCATATATTTT.

J is TRBJ2-2 and V is TRBV7-2; D gene ambiguous. The CDR3 runs 17 residues. In germline, CDR1 is SGHTA, CDR2 FQGNSA. V lost 0 bases and J 2 bases, leaving 13 bases between the germline ends. In DNA, the CDR3 is TGTGCCAGCAGCTTAGCGAACCTCCGAGCCAACACCGGGGAGCTGTTTTTT. Amino acids: CASSLANLRANTGELFF.

The chain has TRBV5-4 and TRBJ2-2; 9 bases match TRBD1. The J segment lost 4 bases and the V segment lost 4 bases, leaving 11 bases of the junction unmatched. This CDR3 region has 17 residues. Germline CDR1 SGHNT, CDR2 YYREEE (reference sequence). The CDR3 DNA follows: TGTGCCAGCAGCCCATCGAACAGGGGGCGAGGCACCGGGGAGCTGTTTTTT. It encodes CASSPSNRGRGTGELFF.

The genes are TRBV5-1 and TRBJ1-2, with D unresolved. Trimming took 1 base from V and 2 from J, leaving 12 bases between them. This CDR3 has 15 residues. Per the germline V gene, CDR1 is SGHRS and CDR2 is YFSETQ. The chain's CDR3 is CASSLNRRLNYGYTF. The CDR3 nucleotides read TGCGCCAGCAGCTTGAATCGACGCTTAAACTATGGCTACACCTTC.

The gene calls are TRBV7-6 and TRBJ2-7, with TRBD2 matching over 8 bases. The CDR3 loop spans 21 amino acids. Per the germline V gene, CDR1 is SGHVS and CDR2 is FNYEAQ. Germline trimming cut 5 bases from V and 2 bases from J; bases unmatched to any gene: 26. CDR3 amino acids: CASSPPSIVGGRFNTPYEQYF. DNA for the CDR3: TGTGCCAGCAGCCCCCCTTCAATCGTAGGCGGGAGGTTTAATACGCCCTACGAGCAGTACTTC.

With regard to this clone: The same CDR3 can be traced to other DNA sequences in this sample. The chain carries TRBV5-1 and TRBJ2-3, with no clear D. There are 12 residues in the CDR3. The V gene lost 3 bases and the J gene lost 0 bases, with 2 bases spanning the gap. The germline CDR1 and CDR2 sequences are SGHRS and YFSETQ. The CDR3 protein is CASSSSTDTQYF. CDR3 DNA sequence: TGCGCCAGCAGCTCCAGCACAGATACGCAGTATTTT.

The V call is TRBV5-4, the J call TRBJ2-7; 8 bases map to TRBD1. Germline loops: CDR1 SGHNT, CDR2 YYREEE (reference sequence). CDR3 size: 14 residues. V lost 4 bases to trimming and J lost 6 bases; unmatched junction nucleotides: 9. The CDR3 DNA reads TGTGCCAGCAGCCGAGGCAGGGGGCAATTCGAGCAGTACTTC. Translated: CASSRGRGQFEQYF.

V and J are TRBV7-2 and TRBJ1-1; perhaps TRBD1 as D (5 bases). CDR1 is SGHTA, CDR2 FQGNSA, per germline. The V and J ends lost 5 bases and 0 bases respectively, with 16 bases between them. The CDR3 runs 16 residues. CDR3 loop: CASSPHHQGVNTEAFF. In DNA, the CDR3 is TGTGCCAGCAGCCCCCACCATCAGGGAGTGAACACTGAAGCTTTCTTT.

The chain joins TRBV11-2 to TRBJ2-4, with D possibly matching TRBD2 (5 bases). Trimming stripped 1 base from V and 4 bases from J, with 17 bases between. The CDR3 spans 17 residues. Germline loops: CDR1 SGHAT, CDR2 FQNNGV. CDR3 coding DNA: TGTGCCAGCAGCTTAGGTATAAGTTCCGAGGGTAAAAACATTCAGTACTTC. Amino acid sequence: CASSLGISSEGKNIQYF.

V and J are TRBV5-1 and TRBJ2-7; 9 bases are a match to TRBD1. With 1 base clipped from V and 7 bases from J, the junction kept 9 bases outside the gene matches. The CDR3 runs to 15 residues. CDR1 is SGHRS and CDR2 is YFSETQ in the germline V gene. This CDR3 is CASSLFRDRVVEQYF. The CDR3 region has the DNA TGCGCCAGCAGCTTGTTTCGGGACAGGGTGGTAGAGCAGTACTTC.